The 30 T cell receptor beta chains below were found in one sample sequenced in a study of blood T cell repertoires in COVID-19. Sequencing was performed with immunoSEQ multiplex PCR; in TCRdb, only in-frame clones are kept and a portion is missing. The data contain approximately 220,000 clones, 80% to 90% of them seen just once; the ten biggest clones take up over 3%. Material: PBMCs or T cells enriched from blood (not recorded which). These receptors were obtained from a woman in her thirties or forties with acute COVID-19.

The rearrangement uses TRBV5-1 and TRBJ2-2; D is possibly TRBD2 (6 bases). Trimming pared 5 bases from V and 4 bases from J, leaving 12 bases between. Per germline, CDR1 SGHRS and CDR2 YFSETQ. The CDR3 consists of 14 residues. The CDR3 loop reads CASSPLGGTGELFF. CDR3 in DNA: TGCGCCAGCAGTCCCCTCGGGGGCACCGGGGAGCTGTTTTTT.

V is TRBV3-1 (or the pseudogene TRBV3-2) and J is TRBJ2-2; D gene uncertain. This CDR3 region has 13 residues. Germline V gives CDR1 LGHDT, CDR2 YNNKEL (reference sequence). Trimming took off 0 bases at V and 5 bases at J, with 4 bases between the two ends. CDR3 sequence reads: CASSQDGTGELFF. For the CDR3, the DNA is TGTGCCAGCAGCCAAGACGGTACCGGGGAGCTGTTTTTT.

The J gene is TRBJ2-3, the V gene TRBV20-1, with 9 bases that match TRBD2. The CDR3 is made up of 14 amino acids. Germline V gene sequence: CDR1 DFQATT, CDR2 SNEGSKA (reference sequence). Trimming removed 3 bases from V and 2 bases from J; junction bases left unmatched: 3. CDR3 DNA: TGCAGTGCTAGTGGCGGGGGGGACACAGATACGCAGTATTTT. Translating it yields CSASGGGDTDTQYF.

The chain uses TRBV10-3 and TRBJ1-5; no firm D call. V was clipped by 0 bases and J by 0 bases, with 9 bases between them. The CDR3 sequence is 16 residues long. The V gene's germline CDR1 is ENHRY and CDR2 SYGVKD. The CDR3 coding sequence is TGTGCCATCAGTGAGTCGGCAGATCTTAGCAATCAGCCCCAGCATTTT. It translates to CAISESADLSNQPQHF.

This clone was found once. The chain carries TRBV18 and TRBJ1-1; 10 bases line up with TRBD1. V was pared by 3 bases and J by 3 bases, with 1 base of the junction left unmatched. The CDR3 spans 14 residues. The V gene's germline CDR1 is KGHSH and CDR2 LQKENI. The CDR3 nucleotides read TGTGCCAGCTCACCGGGACAGGGGTACACTGAAGCTTTCTTT. Translation gives CASSPGQGYTEAFF.

This clone is a singleton in its sample. The rearrangement joins TRBV20-1 to TRBJ2-5; TRBD2 aligns across 9 bases. The CDR3 contains 16 residues. The V gene end was trimmed by 3 bases and the J gene end by 5 bases; junction bases not matched to a gene: 13. Germline V gives CDR1 DFQATT, CDR2 SNEGSKA (reference sequence). CDR3 amino acids: CSASGLAGPRGETQYF. DNA of the CDR3: TGCAGTGCTAGTGGGCTAGCGGGGCCGCGGGGGGAGACCCAGTACTTC.

The V and J genes are TRBV19 and TRBJ1-2, with 8 bases aligning to TRBD1. The CDR3 spans 18 residues. Germline-derived CDR1 and CDR2 are LNHDA and SQIVND (reference sequence). Germline trimming cut 5 bases from V and 3 bases from J; bases unmatched to any gene: 17. CDR3 sequence (DNA): TGTGCCAGTAGTTTCTCAGGGGGCGCGGGGTCGGGCGACTATGGCTACACCTTC. Encoded protein: CASSFSGGAGSGDYGYTF.

The chain uses TRBV27 and TRBJ1-6; 10 positions agree with TRBD1. Germline V lookup: CDR1 MNHEY, CDR2 SMNVEV (reference sequence). The CDR3 is 15 amino acids. V trimming: 7 bases; J trimming: 7 bases; junction bases outside the gene matches: 7. The CDR3 bases are TGTGCCAGCACCCCTGGGGGACAGGGGAATTCACCCCTCCACTTT. Translated, it gives CASTPGGQGNSPLHF.

The CDR3 DNA follows: TGTGCCAGCAGCTTGTTGATCCAGTCTAATGAAAAACTGTTTTTT. This encodes CASSLLIQSNEKLFF. This sequence joins TRBV5-8 and TRBJ1-4; D gene ambiguous. The germline gives CDR1 SGHTS, CDR2 YDEGEE. The CDR3 sequence is 15 residues long. V lost 1 base and J 3 bases, leaving 10 bases between the germline ends.

This chain links TRBV5-5 with TRBJ2-5; 7 nucleotides match TRBD2. Trimming cost V 5 bases and J 1 base; bases outside gene matches: 5. This CDR3 comprises 14 residues. The V gene's germline CDR1 is SGHKS and CDR2 YYEKEE (reference sequence). CDR3 nucleotides: TGTGCCAGCAGACGGGCGGGGGTCCAAGAGACCCAGTACTTC. The encoded protein is CASRRAGVQETQYF.

The CDR3 reads CASPDTSPYEQYF. The DNA of the CDR3 is TGTGCCAGCCCCGACACCAGTCCCTACGAGCAGTACTTC. The chain has TRBV6-5 and TRBJ2-7; D unclear. The CDR3 is 13 amino acids. Trimming stripped 8 bases from V and 2 bases from J, with 13 bases between. The V gene's germline CDR1 is MNHEY and CDR2 SVGAGI.

V and J are TRBV27 and TRBJ1-2, with D tentatively TRBD1 (6 bases). This CDR3 has 11 amino acids. CDR1 and CDR2 from the germline V gene are MNHEY and SMNVEV (reference sequence). V lost 10 bases and J 8 bases, leaving 14 bases between the germline ends. CDR3 in DNA: TGTGCCACAAGGGGGTTTAGGGGCTACACCTTC. This gives the protein CATRGFRGYTF.

The chain employs TRBV5-1 and TRBJ1-2; TRBD1 matches 8 bases. The CDR3 is 16 residues long. Germline V gives CDR1 SGHRS, CDR2 YFSETQ. With 4 bases clipped from V and 4 bases from J, the junction kept 12 bases outside the gene matches. Here the CDR3 DNA reads TGCGCCAGCAGCCCTAACCCGGGGACAGGAGTCTATGGCTACACCTTC. Amino acids: CASSPNPGTGVYGYTF.

The chain joins TRBV4-2 to TRBJ2-1, with D perhaps TRBD2 (6 bases). The V end lost 2 bases, the J end lost 7 bases, and 15 bases lay between the germline ends. This CDR3 is built from 15 residues. The germline V gene has CDR1 LGHNA and CDR2 YNFKEQ. The CDR3 sequence: CASSQQLAFGNEQFF. Here the CDR3 DNA reads TGTGCCAGCAGCCAACAACTAGCTTTTGGGAATGAGCAGTTCTTC.

The chain carries TRBV11-2 and TRBJ2-2, with a possible D match to TRBD2 (6 bases). V was shortened by 1 base and J by 4 bases, with 16 bases between the two germline ends. Germline V gene lookup returns CDR1 SGHAT and CDR2 FQNNGV. This CDR3 has 17 amino acids. CDR3 sequence: CASSLAIAGLRTGELFF. The CDR3 DNA reads as TGTGCCAGCAGCTTAGCAATCGCGGGGCTTCGCACCGGGGAGCTGTTTTTT.

This chain uses TRBV7-2 with TRBJ2-3; tentative D call: TRBD1 (6 bases). Germline CDR1 is SGHTA and CDR2 is FQGNSA. V lost 3 bases, J lost 6 bases, and 16 bases lay in between. This CDR3 region has 15 residues. CDR3 sequence reads: CASSFGQGRKDTQYF. The CDR3 region has the DNA TGTGCCAGCAGCTTCGGGCAGGGGCGTAAGGATACGCAGTATTTT.

This clone was recorded a few times. This chain connects TRBV27 to TRBJ1-5; D may be TRBD1 (5 bases). The V end lost 6 bases, the J end lost 2 bases, and 17 bases lay between the germline ends. This CDR3 is built from 16 residues. Looked up from germline, CDR1 is MNHEY and CDR2 is SMNVEV (reference sequence). In nucleotides, the CDR3 is TGTGCCAGCAGCCCGTCGGGGGGTGAGGGCAATCAGCCCCAGCATTTT. Translating it yields CASSPSGGEGNQPQHF.

This rearrangement joins TRBV7-9 to TRBJ1-1; 12 bases are shared with TRBD1. Germline CDR1 is SEHNR and CDR2 is FQNEAQ (reference sequence). Trimming at V came to 5 bases and at J to 3 bases, leaving 7 bases not matched to a gene. This CDR3 has 16 amino acids. Here the CDR3 DNA reads TGTGCCAGCAGCCTCTGGGACAGGGGGCCGTACACTGAAGCTTTCTTT. It translates to CASSLWDRGPYTEAFF.

V is TRBV9 and J is TRBJ2-7; tentatively, D is TRBD1 (6 bases). The CDR3 is 15 amino acids. CDR1 is SGDLS, CDR2 YYNGEE, per germline. V gave up 4 bases and J gave up 0 bases, with 14 bases separating them. The CDR3 bases are TGTGCCAGCAGCCCAGGGGTAGGGAGCTCCTACGAGCAGTACTTC. It translates to CASSPGVGSSYEQYF. The entire variable domain, with the rest obtained from reference TRBV9 and TRBJ2-7, is as follows: DSGVTQTPKHLITATGQRVTLRCSPRSGDLSVYWYQQSLDQGLQFLIQYYNGEERAKGNILERFSAQQFPDLHSELNLSSLELGDSALYFCASSPGVGSSYEQYFGPGTRLTVT.

This chain uses TRBV9 with TRBJ2-2; 7 bases map to TRBD1. The J segment lost 5 bases and the V segment lost 3 bases, leaving 7 bases of the junction unmatched. The CDR3 is made up of 15 amino acids. The germline V gene encodes CDR1 SGDLS and CDR2 YYNGEE. CDR3 loop: CASSEQGSRTGELFF. DNA for the CDR3: TGTGCCAGCAGCGAACAGGGGTCACGGACCGGGGAGCTGTTTTTT.

The chain combines TRBV7-3 with TRBJ2-3; D remains unclear. Germline V gene data show CDR1 as SGHTA and CDR2 as FQGTGA. This CDR3 contains 15 residues. Trimming removed 6 bases at V and 2 bases at J, with 15 bases between. The CDR3 sequence: CASSQTAAYTDTQYF. The CDR3 DNA sequence: TGTGCCAGCAGTCAAACGGCGGCCTACACAGATACGCAGTATTTT.

This clone was recorded once. The chain couples TRBV7-2 to TRBJ2-5; TRBD2 agrees at 12 bases. Germline assignment: CDR1 SGHTA and CDR2 FQGNSA. Losses at the gene ends were 3 bases for V and 0 bases for J; bases not matched to a gene: 2. CDR3 length: 16 amino acids. Here the CDR3 reads CASSFTSGGYQETQYF. Written as DNA, the CDR3 is TGTGCCAGCAGCTTCACTAGCGGGGGGTACCAAGAGACCCAGTACTTC. The full variable domain, its missing parts supplied by reference TRBV7-2 and TRBJ2-5, is GAGVSQSPSNKVTEKGKDVELRCDPISGHTALYWYRQSLGQGLEFLIYFQGNSAPDKSGLPSDRFSAERTGGSVSTLTIQRTQQEDSAVYLCASSFTSGGYQETQYFGPGTRLLVL.

This chain joins TRBV19 and TRBJ1-1; 10 bases align to TRBD1. The CDR3 loop spans 15 amino acids. Germline V gives CDR1 LNHDA, CDR2 SQIVND (reference sequence). Trimming at V came to 6 bases and at J to 3 bases, leaving 7 bases not matched to a gene. The CDR3 is CASRPGQGMYTEAFF. CDR3 in DNA: TGTGCCAGTAGACCGGGACAGGGGATGTACACTGAAGCTTTCTTT. Using reference TRBV19 and TRBJ1-1 for the parts outside the CDR3, the full variable domain is DGGITQSPKYLFRKEGQNVTLSCEQNLNHDAMYWYRQDPGQGLRLIYYSQIVNDFQKGDIAEGYSVSREKKESFPLTVTSAQKNPTAFYLCASRPGQGMYTEAFFGQGTRLTVV.

The chain has TRBV5-5 and TRBJ1-1; 7 bases are a match to TRBD1. V was pared by 4 bases and J by 2 bases, with 17 bases of the junction left unmatched. Germline assignment: CDR1 SGHKS and CDR2 YYEKEE (reference sequence). This CDR3 has 18 amino acids. CDR3 residues: CASSPARVDRVLNTEAFF. DNA for the CDR3: TGTGCCAGCAGCCCAGCCCGAGTTGACAGGGTGCTTAACACTGAAGCTTTCTTT.

The DNA for the CDR3 is TGTGCCAGCAGCCACCAACGCGGGACTAATGAAAAACTGTTTTTT. The encoded protein is CASSHQRGTNEKLFF. The chain uses TRBV14 and TRBJ1-4; D call uncertain. V lost 3 bases and J lost 2, with 10 bases in between. Germline assignment: CDR1 SGHDN and CDR2 FVKESK. The CDR3 consists of 15 residues.

The chain uses TRBV6-2 or TRBV6-3 and TRBJ1-2, with TRBD1 as a possible D gene (6 bases). The V gene's germline CDR1 is MNHEY and CDR2 SVGEGT. V gave up 3 bases and J gave up 5 bases, with 10 bases separating them. The CDR3 contains 13 residues. The CDR3 nucleotides are TGTGCCAGCAGTTATCAGGACAGTTATGGCTACACCTTC. This codes for CASSYQDSYGYTF.

The chain recombines TRBV7-3 with TRBJ2-3; 10 bases line up with TRBD1. With V trimmed by 4 bases and J by 5 bases, 3 bases remained unmatched. The CDR3 length is 14 residues. Germline loops: CDR1 SGHTA, CDR2 FQGTGA. For the CDR3, the DNA is TGTGCCAGCAGCTCGACAGGGGGCATAGATACGCAGTATTTT. Its protein product is CASSSTGGIDTQYF.

This chain uses TRBV4-1 with TRBJ2-5; 10 bases are a match to TRBD2. This CDR3 region has 18 residues. The germline V gene has CDR1 MGHRA and CDR2 YSYEKL. V lost 3 bases, J lost 1 base, and 11 bases stayed unmatched. The CDR3 sequence is CASSQIGLAVMFQETQYF. Written as DNA, the CDR3 is TGCGCCAGCAGCCAGATCGGACTAGCGGTGATGTTCCAAGAGACCCAGTACTTC.

The V call is TRBV19, the J call TRBJ1-2; the D is unclear. Germline CDR1 is LNHDA and CDR2 is SQIVND (reference sequence). The CDR3 consists of 12 residues. V lost 8 bases and J 8 bases, leaving 15 bases between the germline ends. The DNA for the CDR3 is TGTGCCAGTCAGGCCAGGTCGCGAGGCTACACCTTC. This codes for CASQARSRGYTF.

CDR3 DNA sequence: TGTGCCAGCAGCTCCGACAGGGCTAGGGATGGCTACACCTTC. Its translation is CASSSDRARDGYTF. This chain uses TRBV5-4 with TRBJ1-2; TRBD1 aligns across 7 bases. The germline V gene has CDR1 SGHNT and CDR2 YYREEE (reference sequence). J gave up 6 bases and V 3 bases, and 8 bases lay outside the gene matches. This CDR3 has 14 amino acids.